This TCR beta chain was sequenced for a study of T cell changes during pregnancy in multiple sclerosis. The CDR3 is 15 residues long. The V and J ends lost 4 bases and 8 bases, in that order; junction bases with no gene match: 11. Looked up from germline, CDR1 is MDHEN and CDR2 is SYDVKM. Clones were read by immunoSEQ multiplex PCR, and TCRdb kept only the in-frame ones, dropping some. The sample contains 100,000 or so clones, 80% to 95% of which appear only once. The V and J genes are TRBV28 and TRBJ2-4; 7 bases fit TRBD2. The receptor was derived from a female donor with multiple sclerosis, enrolled in a pregnancy study. This sample comprised peripheral blood, obtained in the second trimester of pregnancy. The CDR3 region is CASSSSLASGYIQYF. CDR3 nucleotides: TGTGCCAGCAGTTCGTCATTGGCTAGCGGATACATTCAGTACTTC.